This T cell receptor beta chain appears in the sequencing data of a study of CD8+ T cells in alopecia areata. The ends lost 6 bases at V and 4 bases at J; junction bases unmatched: 5. The CDR3 loop spans 12 amino acids. Germline loops: CDR1 SQVTM, CDR2 ANQGSEA. TCR sequencing used cDNA made by reverse transcription of extracted RNA. Clones were sequenced by immunoSEQ multiplex PCR, and TCRdb holds only the in-frame ones, with some missing. The table shows some 120,000 clones, with roughly 58% occurring only once. Sampling of alopecia areata patients yielded lesional scalp punch biopsies as well as peripheral blood. Separation by sorting yielded CD4+ and CD8+ T cells from PBMCs. The table lists this clone with a few counts. Distinct nucleotide sequences in the sample also encode this CDR3.

This TCR was sampled from a human donor with alopecia areata. The J gene is TRBJ2-5, the V gene TRBV29-1; TRBD1 matches 7 bases. The source was CD4+ T cells sorted from blood, collected at week 0. The CDR3 DNA sequence: TGCAGCGTCGATAGGGGGCGAGAGACCCAGTACTTC. It specifies CSVDRGRETQYF. Together with reference TRBV29-1 and TRBJ2-5, the CDR3 gives the full variable domain: SAVISQKPSRDICQRGTSLTIQCQVDSQVTMMFWYRQQPGQSLTLIATANQGSEATYESGFVIDKFPISRPNLTFSTLTVSNMSPEDSSIYLCSVDRGRETQYFGPGTRLLVL.